This T cell receptor beta chain derives from a study of Ad26.COV2.S vaccination and SARS-CoV-2 variants. This clone was detected once. Its cognate antigen is unknown. Regarding treatment: some 19 received Ad26.COV2.S at low or high dose, single or two shots; about 5 received placebo; per-sample allocation not given. The samples date from day 63 after the first vaccine or placebo injection. This CDR3 spans 16 amino acids. Trimming took 4 bases from V and 0 from J, leaving 16 bases between them. Germline loops: CDR1 SEHNR, CDR2 FQNEAQ (reference sequence). Profiled with immunoSEQ multiplex PCR; TCRdb holds only in-frame clones, not every one. The data hold approximately 350,000 clones, with around 87% observed a single time. General study points: Substantial response breadth was reportedly seen for spike-specific CD8+ and CD4+ T cells after vaccination.

The rearrangement uses TRBV7-9 and TRBJ2-7; D could derive from TRBD1 or TRBD2 (5 bases each). This clonotype was obtained from a person aged 18-60 years who received the Ad26.COV2.S COVID-19 vaccine or a placebo. The material was peripheral blood, obtained in a trial of Ad26.COV2.S vaccine versus placebo. As DNA, the CDR3 is TGTGCCAGCAGCTCCCTGAGGGGACGGACCTCCTACGAGCAGTACTTC. Translation: CASSSLRGRTSYEQYF.